These 25 T cell receptor beta chains were sequenced from one sample in a study of Graves' ophthalmopathy and Graves' hyperthyroidism (dated by TCRdb to the late 2010s). Instrument used: Illumina HiSeq 2000. For repertoire sequencing, TCR beta CDR3 regions were amplified from RNA transcripts. HTBI primers and the Qiagen OneStep RT-PCR kit were used in a first-round RT-PCR, which was followed by a second-round multiplex PCR, size selection and purification. TCRdb trimmed public reads at Q25 via fastp, called clones via MiXCR and kept in-frame beta chains. Entries that share a CDR3 protein sequence are merged under the most common genes and DNA. The sample contains around 1.1 million distinct CDR3 sequences, about 35% of them found a single time. Clones ranked in the top ten supply 11% of the sample. Sequencing input: peripheral blood or thyroid tissue (not recorded which). These TCRs come from an adult man with Graves' hyperthyroidism.

This rearrangement joins TRBV5-6 to TRBJ1-2, with a possible D match to TRBD1 (6 bases). The ends were cut back, 4 bases at V and 3 bases at J, with 13 bases in the middle. Germline loops: CDR1 SGHDT, CDR2 YYEEEE. The CDR3 spans 14 residues. The CDR3 region has the DNA TGTGCCAGCAGCCCGGGGGCGTATGACTATGGCTACACCTTC. Translated: CASSPGAYDYGYTF.

At least ten counts were recorded for this clonotype. V and J are TRBV6-2 or TRBV6-3 and TRBJ1-2, with D uncertain. The CDR3 length is 13 residues. Germline V lookup: CDR1 MNHEY, CDR2 SVGEGT. V lost 2 bases and J 4 bases, leaving 8 bases between the germline ends. CDR3 region: CASSYLRTYGYTF. The CDR3 DNA sequence: TGTGCCAGCAGTTACCTACGGACCTATGGCTACACCTTC.

This clonotype was counted a few times. The V gene is TRBV11-2, the J gene TRBJ1-1; the D is unclear. V was shortened by 1 base and J by 5 bases, with 11 bases between the two germline ends. Per the germline V gene, CDR1 is SGHAT and CDR2 is FQNNGV. This CDR3 spans 14 amino acids. The CDR3 DNA reads as TGTGCCAGCAGCTTAGCCGGGAGGCGGACTGAAGCTTTCTTT. It is translated as CASSLAGRRTEAFF.

The CDR3 spells CASSLATAHTEAFF. In nucleotides, the CDR3 is TGTGCCAGCAGCTTAGCGACAGCCCACACTGAAGCTTTCTTT. The V call is TRBV7-9, the J call TRBJ1-1, with D perhaps matching TRBD1 (5 bases). The CDR3 is made up of 14 amino acids. V lost 0 bases and J 3 bases, leaving 8 bases between the germline ends. Germline CDR1 reads SEHNR; CDR2 reads FQNEAQ (reference sequence). The entire variable domain, with the rest obtained from reference TRBV7-9 and TRBJ1-1, is as follows: DTGVSQNPRHKITKRGQNVTFRCDPISEHNRLYWYRQTLGQGPEFLTYFQNEAQLEKSRLLSDRFSAERPKGSFSTLEIQRTEQGDSAMYLCASSLATAHTEAFFGQGTRLTVV.

The chain links TRBV12-3 or TRBV12-4 to TRBJ1-2, with a weak D call TRBD1 (6 bases). Trimming shortened V by 3 bases and J by 8 bases, and 13 bases separated the two germline ends. This CDR3 is 13 amino acids long. As DNA, the CDR3 is TGTGCCAGCAGTTTTAGGGACAATCGGGGCTACACCTTC. This sequence encodes CASSFRDNRGYTF.

This clonotype was counted many times. J is TRBJ1-4 and V is TRBV9; D perhaps matches TRBD1 (5 bases). The CDR3 contains 13 residues. Germline V gene lookup returns CDR1 SGDLS and CDR2 YYNGEE. V lost 3 bases and J 10 bases, leaving 13 bases between the germline ends. CDR3 sequence (DNA): TGTGCCAGCAGCGACGGGGTTACAGGAAAACTGTTTTTT. It yields the protein CASSDGVTGKLFF.

This clonotype was counted many times. This chain links TRBV10-3 with TRBJ1-5; D gene unclear. Germline V gene data show CDR1 as ENHRY and CDR2 as SYGVKD. This CDR3 region has 14 residues. V was pared by 8 bases and J by 2 bases, with 13 bases between. The CDR3 coding sequence is TGTGCCATCGGAGAGGACCTTGGCAATCAGCCCCAGCATTTT. As protein: CAIGEDLGNQPQHF.

This clonotype has ten or more counts. The chain combines TRBV29-1 with TRBJ2-7, with a possible D match to TRBD2 (5 bases). Per the germline V gene, CDR1 is SQVTM and CDR2 is ANQGSEA. The V gene lost 4 bases and the J gene lost 3 bases, with 10 bases spanning the gap. This CDR3 is built from 12 residues. The CDR3 spells CSVVSSSYEQYF. The CDR3 DNA reads as TGCAGCGTTGTGTCTAGCAGCTACGAGCAGTACTTC.

This clonotype was observed at least ten times. The genes are TRBV24-1 and TRBJ2-5, with D possibly being TRBD2 (5 bases). Trimming removed 3 bases from V and 5 bases from J, with 15 bases in between. From germline, CDR1 is KGHDR and CDR2 SFDVKD. This CDR3 spans 15 amino acids. The CDR3 DNA reads TGTGCCACCAGTGATATTCCGGGTCGCGGGGAGACCCAGTACTTC. Amino acids: CATSDIPGRGETQYF.

This sequence joins TRBV6-5 and TRBJ1-1; tentatively, D is TRBD1 (6 bases). The CDR3 is 14 amino acids. Germline CDR1 reads MNHEY; CDR2 reads SVGAGI. The V gene lost 8 bases and the J gene lost 5 bases, with 18 bases spanning the gap. The CDR3 region has the DNA TGTGCCAGCTGGAGGGATGGGGGGCATACTGAAGCTTTCTTT. It translates to CASWRDGGHTEAFF.

The sample holds many counts of this clonotype. This chain uses TRBV7-9 with TRBJ1-5; no firm D call. The CDR3 runs 14 residues. Germline assignment: CDR1 SEHNR and CDR2 FQNEAQ (reference sequence). V was cut by 0 bases and J by 6 bases, with 9 bases left in between. The CDR3 DNA follows: TGTGCCAGCAGCTTAGCACCTATAGGTCAGCCCCAGCATTTT. Its protein product is CASSLAPIGQPQHF.

This sequence joins TRBV7-6 and TRBJ1-2; TRBD1 aligns across 9 bases. This CDR3 spans 14 amino acids. Germline lookup yields CDR1 SGHVS and CDR2 FNYEAQ. V lost 3 bases, J lost 6 bases, and 5 bases stayed unmatched. CDR3 protein: CASSLQRTGDGYTF. CDR3 sequence (DNA): TGTGCCAGCAGCTTGCAGCGGACAGGGGATGGCTACACCTTC.

The chain employs TRBV6-1 and TRBJ2-7, with D hard to call. This CDR3 is 15 amino acids long. V lost 1 base to trimming and J lost 3 bases, with 13 bases between them. Germline V lookup: CDR1 MNHNS, CDR2 SASEGT. The CDR3 here is CASSEEGMPFYEQYF. DNA for the CDR3: TGTGCCAGCAGTGAAGAGGGCATGCCCTTCTACGAGCAGTACTTC.

As for this clonotype: The CDR3 ends on some other residue instead of the conserved phenylalanine or tryptophan, so this is likely a read error. This rearrangement joins TRBV5-1 to TRBJ1-2; 8 bases are a match to TRBD1. This CDR3 comprises 15 residues. Germline V gives CDR1 SGHRS, CDR2 YFSETQ. Trimming took 0 bases from V and 4 from J; bases not matched to a gene: 5. The CDR3: CASSLDGQGTYGYTL. The CDR3 coding sequence is TGCGCCAGCAGCTTGGACGGACAGGGAACCTATGGCTACACCCTA.

This chain uses TRBV7-2 with TRBJ2-7; the D gene is possibly TRBD2 (6 bases). V lost 5 bases and J lost 3, with 14 bases in between. CDR1 and CDR2 from the germline V gene are SGHTA and FQGNSA. CDR3 length: 14 residues. The CDR3 nucleotides read TGTGCCAGCAGCGAACCGGGAGCTAACTACGAGCAGTACTTC. This gives the protein CASSEPGANYEQYF.

This clonotype was counted once. V usage is TRBV7-9 and J usage is TRBJ1-5; 10 bases are shared with TRBD1. Germline-derived CDR1 and CDR2 are SEHNR and FQNEAQ (reference sequence). The CDR3 consists of 16 residues. V gave up 5 bases and J gave up 2 bases; unmatched junction bases: 6. Written as DNA, the CDR3 is TGTGCCAGCAGCCGCGGACAGGGGGTCCGCAATCAGCCCCAGCATTTT. Translating gives CASSRGQGVRNQPQHF.

The chain is built from TRBV4-3 and TRBJ2-2; possible D gene TRBD1, 6 bases. The CDR3 totals 17 residues. V was clipped by 0 bases and J by 0 bases, with 11 bases between them. CDR1 is LGHNA and CDR2 is YSLEER in the germline V gene. CDR3 sequence: CASSQDRDTANTGELFF. CDR3 DNA: TGCGCCAGCAGCCAAGATAGGGACACCGCGAACACCGGGGAGCTGTTTTTT.

The chain is built from TRBV10-3 and TRBJ2-7; 9 bases fit TRBD1. This CDR3 region has 15 residues. Trimming cost V 8 bases and J 2 bases; bases outside gene matches: 10. The germline CDR1 and CDR2 sequences are ENHRY and SYGVKD. The CDR3 DNA reads TGTGCCATCCGATCGCCTAGGACAGGGGCCTACGAGCAGTACTTC. Its protein product is CAIRSPRTGAYEQYF.

This clonotype was recorded at least ten times. This sequence joins TRBV10-3 and TRBJ1-6; D gene unclear. The length of the CDR3 is 14 residues. The V gene lost 8 bases and the J gene lost 4 bases, with 12 bases spanning the gap. Germline CDR1 reads ENHRY; CDR2 reads SYGVKD. CDR3: CAISSDGYNSPLHF. The CDR3 DNA reads TGTGCCATCTCGTCGGACGGATATAATTCACCCCTCCACTTT.

This clonotype was picked up a small number of times. The chain carries TRBV5-1 and TRBJ2-5, with TRBD1 identical over 7 bases. Germline V CDR1 and CDR2: SGHRS, YFSETQ. With 0 bases clipped from V and 7 bases from J, the junction kept 6 bases outside the gene matches. The CDR3 is 14 amino acids. The CDR3 is CASSLGQGPATQYF. The CDR3 nucleotides read TGCGCCAGCAGCTTGGGACAGGGTCCAGCGACCCAGTACTTC.

The rearrangement joins TRBV20-1 to TRBJ2-5; no definite D call. V lost 4 bases and J 11 bases, leaving 14 bases between the germline ends. This CDR3 is built from 11 residues. Germline V gene data show CDR1 as DFQATT and CDR2 as SNEGSKA (reference sequence). CDR3 sequence reads: CSAILKDTQYF. The CDR3 region has the DNA TGCAGTGCTATCCTAAAAGATACGCAGTACTTC.

The genes are TRBV10-3 and TRBJ1-1; TRBD1 agrees at 8 bases. With V trimmed by 4 bases and J by 11 bases, 6 bases remained unmatched. The CDR3 runs to 12 residues. Germline-derived CDR1 and CDR2 are ENHRY and SYGVKD. The CDR3 region has the DNA TGTGCCATCAGTGCCCAGGGGGCTGGGGCTTTCTTT. This translates into CAISAQGAGAFF.

There are a few counts of this clonotype. Written as DNA, the CDR3 is TGCAGCGTTGACATATTAGGGGAGCTGTTTTTT. It yields the protein CSVDILGELFF. The chain recombines TRBV29-1 with TRBJ2-2; D unresolved. CDR3 length: 11 amino acids. In germline, CDR1 is SQVTM, CDR2 ANQGSEA. The V gene lost 3 bases and the J gene lost 8 bases, with 7 bases spanning the gap.

The V and J genes are TRBV7-9 and TRBJ2-7; 9 nucleotides agree with TRBD1. With V trimmed by 5 bases and J by 2 bases, 10 bases remained unmatched. There are 16 residues in the CDR3. CDR1 is SEHNR, CDR2 FQNEAQ, per germline (reference sequence). The CDR3 sequence: CASSQDRTGAPYEQYF. The CDR3, as DNA: TGTGCCAGCAGCCAAGATCGGACAGGGGCGCCCTACGAGCAGTACTTC.

The J gene is TRBJ2-7, the V gene TRBV4-1; possibly TRBD2 for D (5 bases). Germline-derived CDR1 and CDR2 are MGHRA and YSYEKL. Trimming pared 0 bases from V and 3 bases from J, leaving 9 bases between. The CDR3 runs to 14 residues. The DNA for the CDR3 is TGCGCCAGCAGCCAAGATTCGGGGATCTACGAGCAGTACTTC. It specifies CASSQDSGIYEQYF.